Listed below are T cell receptor beta chains from one sample, sequenced in a study of blood T cell repertoires in COVID-19. Method: immunoSEQ multiplex PCR; TCRdb's copy keeps in-frame clones and lacks some. In the table there are some 300,000 clones, 75% to 90% of which are singletons. Sequenced: peripheral blood. These receptors all stem from a woman aged 45-65 years with COVID-19, enrolled during active disease. CDR3s include the opening cysteine and the closing phenylalanine or tryptophan. The D gene is left open where the match is weak. Only part of the rows carry a size: once, few, many, or a class if the clone is expanded.

v_gene: TRBV18
abundance: once
d_gene: -
j_gene: TRBJ1-2
CDR3aa: CASSSSYGYTF
CDR3nt: TGTGCCAGCTCATCGAGCTATGGCTACACCTTC

v_gene: TRBV4-1
abundance: -
d_gene: TRBD1
j_gene: TRBJ1-2
CDR3aa: CASRFSGQGRGYTF
CDR3nt: TGCGCCAGCAGGTTCTCGGGACAGGGCCGTGGCTACACCTTC

v_gene: TRBV15
abundance: -
d_gene: TRBD1
j_gene: TRBJ1-2
CDR3aa: CATSRDRLQGNYGYTF
CDR3nt: TGTGCCACCAGCAGAGACCGCCTACAGGGGAACTATGGCTACACCTTC

v_gene: TRBV5-4
abundance: -
d_gene: TRBD2
j_gene: TRBJ2-5
CDR3aa: CASSPTSGLGETQYF
CDR3nt: TGTGCCAGCAGCCCCACTAGCGGCTTAGGAGAGACCCAGTACTTC

v_gene: TRBV7-9
abundance: -
d_gene: -
j_gene: TRBJ1-6
CDR3aa: CASSSARTGNNSPLHF
CDR3nt: TGTGCCAGCAGCTCCGCTAGAACAGGGAATAATTCACCCCTCCACTTT

v_gene: TRBV29-1
abundance: -
d_gene: -
j_gene: TRBJ1-1
CDR3aa: CSVEFFDRLTPIEAFF
CDR3nt: TGCAGCGTGGAATTCTTTGACAGGTTGACGCCGATTGAAGCTTTCTTT

v_gene: TRBV11-3
abundance: once
d_gene: TRBD1
j_gene: TRBJ1-2
CDR3aa: CASSARQGFEGYTF
CDR3nt: TGTGCCAGCAGCGCTCGACAGGGATTCGAGGGCTACACCTTC

v_gene: TRBV19
abundance: -
d_gene: -
j_gene: TRBJ2-6
CDR3aa: CASSITDSLAGANVLTF
CDR3nt: TGTGCCAGTAGTATCACGGACTCCTTAGCTGGGGCCAACGTCCTGACTTTC

v_gene: TRBV5-1
abundance: once
d_gene: TRBD1
j_gene: TRBJ2-1
CDR3aa: CASSPGQTYNEQFF
CDR3nt: TGCGCCAGCAGCCCGGGACAGACCTACAATGAGCAGTTCTTC

v_gene: TRBV24-1
abundance: -
d_gene: -
j_gene: TRBJ2-7
CDR3aa: CATSDHTGLEQYF
CDR3nt: TGTGCCACCAGTGACCATACAGGCCTCGAGCAGTACTTC

v_gene: TRBV7-2
abundance: few
d_gene: -
j_gene: TRBJ1-1
CDR3aa: CASSLLGTMNTEAFF
CDR3nt: TGTGCCAGCAGCTTGTTAGGGACAATGAACACTGAAGCTTTCTTT

v_gene: TRBV11-2
abundance: -
d_gene: -
j_gene: TRBJ2-2
CDR3aa: CASSPSNTGELFF
CDR3nt: TGTGCCAGCAGCCCCTCGAACACCGGGGAGCTGTTTTTT

v_gene: TRBV7-6
abundance: -
d_gene: TRBD2
j_gene: TRBJ2-5
CDR3aa: CASSTGLAGVRETQYF
CDR3nt: TGTGCCAGCAGCACGGGACTAGCGGGAGTCAGAGAGACCCAGTACTTC

v_gene: TRBV6-5
abundance: -
d_gene: TRBD1
j_gene: TRBJ2-7
CDR3aa: CASSYQRQGKNEQYF
CDR3nt: TGTGCCAGCAGTTATCAGAGACAGGGGAAAAACGAGCAGTACTTC

v_gene: TRBV7-6
abundance: -
d_gene: -
j_gene: TRBJ1-3
CDR3aa: CASSSATGFGNTIYF
CDR3nt: TGTGCCAGCAGCTCAGCTACAGGGTTCGGAAACACCATATATTTT

v_gene: TRBV2
abundance: -
d_gene: TRBD1
j_gene: TRBJ1-2
CDR3aa: CASREQGDLGGYTF
CDR3nt: TGTGCCAGCAGGGAACAGGGGGACTTAGGTGGCTACACCTTC

v_gene: TRBV4-2
abundance: -
d_gene: -
j_gene: TRBJ2-7
CDR3aa: CASSTRQYEQYF
CDR3nt: TGTGCCAGCAGCACGCGACAGTACGAGCAGTACTTC

v_gene: TRBV6-5
abundance: once
d_gene: TRBD1
j_gene: TRBJ2-7
CDR3aa: CASGTGYYEQYF
CDR3nt: TGTGCCAGCGGGACAGGTTACTACGAGCAGTACTTC

v_gene: TRBV7-2
abundance: -
d_gene: TRBD2
j_gene: TRBJ2-7
CDR3aa: CASSFSGGRSYEQYF
CDR3nt: TGTGCCAGCAGCTTTTCCGGCGGGAGATCCTACGAGCAGTACTTC

v_gene: TRBV6-5
abundance: -
d_gene: TRBD1
j_gene: TRBJ1-6
CDR3aa: CASRGQAGSPLHF
CDR3nt: TGTGCCAGCCGAGGACAGGCGGGCTCACCCCTCCACTTT

v_gene: TRBV7-9
abundance: -
d_gene: -
j_gene: TRBJ2-1
CDR3aa: CASLDLAGASSYNEQFF
CDR3nt: TGTGCCAGCTTGGACCTGGCGGGTGCCAGCTCCTACAATGAGCAGTTCTTC

v_gene: TRBV3-1/TRBV3-2
abundance: -
d_gene: TRBD1
j_gene: TRBJ1-5
CDR3aa: CASSGYSNRGQPQHF
CDR3nt: TGTGCCAGCAGCGGGTATTCGAACAGGGGACAGCCCCAGCATTTT